The 27 T cell receptor beta chains below all came from one sample that was sequenced in a study of identical twins. TCRdb re-derived calls from the 5' RACE reads in MiXCR, one entry per CDR3 protein. The sample has more than 400,000 distinct CDR3 sequences; nearly 15% are singletons. The same data also went into a second study, on yellow fever vaccine responses in identical twins.

The sequencing input was CD4+ T cells sorted from blood. Receptor source: a woman under 30 in good health.

This clonotype was found a few times. V gene TRBV3-1 combines with J gene TRBJ2-7; 9 nucleotides match TRBD2. The length of the CDR3 is 15 residues. Germline CDR1 LGHDT, CDR2 YNNKEL (reference sequence). V lost 1 base, J lost 1 base, and 2 bases stayed unmatched. CDR3 DNA: TGTGCCAGCAGCCAAGTCACTAGCGGGTCCTACGAGCAGTACTTC. Its translation: CASSQVTSGSYEQYF.

This clonotype was found a few times. This rearrangement joins TRBV5-6 to TRBJ2-2; D gene unclear. Deletions cut 6 bases from V and 1 base from J, with 10 bases between. Germline V gene lookup returns CDR1 SGHDT and CDR2 YYEEEE. The CDR3 loop spans 14 amino acids. CDR3 DNA: TGTGCCAGCACATGGAGAGTGAACACCGGGGAGCTGTTTTTT. Protein product: CASTWRVNTGELFF. Together with reference TRBV5-6 and TRBJ2-2, the CDR3 gives the full variable domain: DAGVTQSPTHLIKTRGQQVTLRCSPKSGHDTVSWYQQALGQGPQFIFQYYEEEERQRGNFPDRFSGHQFPNYSSELNVNALLLGDSALYLCASTWRVNTGELFFGEGSRLTVL.

This clonotype was detected a few times. The J gene is TRBJ2-7, the V gene TRBV20-1; 8 bases align to TRBD2. Germline V gene data show CDR1 as DFQATT and CDR2 as SNEGSKA (reference sequence). Trimming cost V 3 bases and J 3 bases; bases outside gene matches: 7. CDR3 length: 14 residues. In nucleotides, the CDR3 is TGCAGTGCTAGGACCGGGACTAGAGGCTACGAGCAGTACTTC. It encodes CSARTGTRGYEQYF.

J is TRBJ2-7 and V is TRBV18, with D possibly being TRBD1 (6 bases). Trimming took 3 bases from V and 3 from J, leaving 12 bases between them. The germline gives CDR1 KGHSH, CDR2 LQKENI. This CDR3 spans 14 amino acids. CDR3 in amino acids: CASSPTGDIYEQYV. The CDR3 bases are TGTGCCAGCTCACCGACAGGAGATATCTACGAGCAGTACGTC.

The chain employs TRBV2 and TRBJ2-3; D ambiguous. V gave up 5 bases and J gave up 3 bases, with 9 bases separating them. The germline CDR1 and CDR2 sequences are SNHLY and FYNNEI. The CDR3 length is 13 residues. CDR3 residues: CASSPLTTDTQYF. CDR3 bases: TGTGCCAGCAGTCCCCTGACAACAGATACGCAGTATTTT.

This clonotype has a handful of counts. The chain carries TRBV14 and TRBJ2-5; no clear D gene. The CDR3 totals 12 residues. Trimming removed 4 bases from V and 3 bases from J, with 6 bases in between. Germline values: CDR1 SGHDN, CDR2 FVKESK. The CDR3: CASSRWEETQYF. The CDR3 nucleotides read TGTGCCAGCAGCCGGTGGGAAGAGACCCAGTACTTC.

The table lists this clonotype with many counts. The V and J genes are TRBV29-1 and TRBJ1-2; TRBD1 matches at 7 bases. CDR3 length equals 13 residues. Germline V gene lookup returns CDR1 SQVTM and CDR2 ANQGSEA. V lost 5 bases, J lost 8 bases, and 11 bases stayed unmatched. CDR3 amino acids: CSVNDGTVFGYTF. The CDR3 DNA reads as TGCAGCGTTAACGACGGGACAGTGTTCGGCTACACCTTC.

This clonotype was seen more than once but under ten times. J is TRBJ2-2 and V is TRBV7-2; the D is unclear. Trimming left V 5 bases short and J 8 bases short, with 15 bases between. Germline-derived CDR1 and CDR2 are SGHTA and FQGNSA. The CDR3 loop spans 14 amino acids. The DNA of the CDR3 is TGTGCCAGCAGCGGCCTGGCGGCAGTTGGGGAGCTGTTTTTT. This translates into CASSGLAAVGELFF.

This clonotype was recorded a few times. V is TRBV27 and J is TRBJ2-7, with 8 positions matching TRBD2. The CDR3 has 16 residues. The germline CDR1 and CDR2 sequences are MNHEY and SMNVEV (reference sequence). The V gene end was trimmed by 5 bases and the J gene end by 3 bases; junction bases not matched to a gene: 12. The CDR3 bases are TGTGCCAGCAGTACCCCCAGCGGGAGCCCAGGCTACGAGCAGTACTTC. It yields the protein CASSTPSGSPGYEQYF.

This clonotype occurred many times. The chain is built from TRBV7-9 and TRBJ2-3; 7 positions agree with TRBD1. Trimming removed 6 bases from V and 2 bases from J; junction bases left unmatched: 5. The CDR3 is made up of 14 amino acids. Germline lookup yields CDR1 SEHNR and CDR2 FQNEAQ (reference sequence). The CDR3 nucleotides are TGTGCCAGCAGTCAAGGGACAGCCACAGATACGCAGTATTTT. Translating it yields CASSQGTATDTQYF.

This clonotype turned up a few times. V and J are TRBV29-1 and TRBJ2-7, with 8 bases identical to TRBD1. The germline V gene has CDR1 SQVTM and CDR2 ANQGSEA. The CDR3 covers 13 residues. V lost 3 bases, J lost 6 bases, and 7 bases stayed unmatched. The DNA for the CDR3 is TGCAGCGTTGACAGGGGGCTCTCGGGCGAGCAGTACTTC. This translates into CSVDRGLSGEQYF.

This clonotype was seen only a few times. CDR3 nucleotide sequence: TGTGCCAGCAGCCTAAACGGGTACTACGAGCAGTACTTC. Protein product: CASSLNGYYEQYF. The chain joins TRBV13 to TRBJ2-7; D call uncertain. Per germline, CDR1 PRHDT and CDR2 FYEKMQ (reference sequence). The CDR3 has 13 amino acids. The V end was cut by 5 bases, the J end by 3 bases, with 11 bases between.

CDR3 sequence (DNA): TGCAGCGTTCACATTGGACAGGGATTGGGGGGCTACACCTTC. Translated, it gives CSVHIGQGLGGYTF. The chain joins TRBV29-1 to TRBJ1-2, with TRBD1 identical over 8 bases. Germline V gene data show CDR1 as SQVTM and CDR2 as ANQGSEA. The CDR3 consists of 14 residues. After removal of 5 bases from V and 8 bases from J, the junction contained 13 bases not matched to a gene. The variable domain in full, completed from reference TRBV29-1 and TRBJ1-2, reads SAVISQKPSRDICQRGTSLTIQCQVDSQVTMMFWYRQQPGQSLTLIATANQGSEATYESGFVIDKFPISRPNLTFSTLTVSNMSPEDSSIYLCSVHIGQGLGGYTFGSGTRLTVV.

The chain couples TRBV10-3 to TRBJ2-7, with D possibly TRBD1 on 6 matching bases. Trimming cost V 8 bases and J 3 bases, with 17 bases left between them. The CDR3 covers 14 residues. Germline assignment: CDR1 ENHRY and CDR2 SYGVKD. CDR3 sequence: CAISSPQGHYEQYF. DNA for the CDR3: TGTGCCATCTCGAGCCCCCAGGGACACTACGAGCAGTACTTC.

This clonotype was observed a few times. This chain joins TRBV6-2 or TRBV6-3 and TRBJ2-5; 16 positions agree with TRBD2. This CDR3 has 17 amino acids. The junction had 2 bases not matched to a gene; V was cut back by 2 bases and J by 2 bases. Germline CDR1 MNHEY, CDR2 SVGEGT. The CDR3 loop reads CASSYPGLAGGQETQYF. The CDR3, as DNA: TGTGCCAGCAGTTACCCGGGACTAGCGGGAGGGCAAGAGACCCAGTACTTC.

The CDR3 is CASTNQGGVYEQYF. Written as DNA, the CDR3 is TGTGCCAGCACTAATCAGGGGGGAGTGTACGAGCAGTACTTC. The chain is built from TRBV2 and TRBJ2-7, with TRBD1 as a possible D gene (7 bases). The CDR3 loop spans 14 amino acids. Germline V gene lookup returns CDR1 SNHLY and CDR2 FYNNEI. V was clipped by 7 bases and J by 4 bases, with 17 bases between them.

The chain is built from TRBV29-1 and TRBJ2-3, with TRBD2 as a possible D gene (6 bases). CDR1 and CDR2 from the germline V gene are SQVTM and ANQGSEA. This CDR3 has 15 residues. The ends were cut back, 1 base at V and 0 bases at J, with 11 bases in the middle. As DNA, the CDR3 is TGCAGCGTTGAAGTTAGCGGAGGAAGCACAGATACGCAGTATTTT. Amino acid sequence: CSVEVSGGSTDTQYF.

The chain is built from TRBV14 and TRBJ2-2; no firm D call. Trimming removed 5 bases from V and 2 bases from J, with 21 bases in between. There are 18 residues in the CDR3. CDR1 is SGHDN, CDR2 FVKESK, per germline. CDR3 nucleotides: TGTGCCAGCAGCGAATACGGGCCGCCCTTTAAAAACACCGGGGAGCTGTTTTTT. This sequence encodes CASSEYGPPFKNTGELFF. The complete variable domain, with remaining parts taken from reference TRBV14 and TRBJ2-2, reads EAGVTQFPSHSVIEKGQTVTLRCDPISGHDNLYWYRRVMGKEIKFLLHFVKESKQDESGMPNNRFLAERTGGTYSTLKVQPAELEDSGVYFCASSEYGPPFKNTGELFFGEGSRLTVL.

There are many counts of this clonotype. Here the CDR3 reads CAISEWAASGRGNEQFF. The CDR3 DNA reads TGTGCCATCAGTGAGTGGGCTGCTAGCGGGAGAGGCAATGAGCAGTTCTTC. The J gene is TRBJ2-1, the V gene TRBV10-3; TRBD2 aligns across 10 bases. The CDR3 totals 17 residues. The junction had 9 bases not matched to a gene; V was cut back by 1 base and J by 6 bases. Looked up from germline, CDR1 is ENHRY and CDR2 is SYGVKD.

This clonotype was counted only a few times. The chain has TRBV10-3 and TRBJ2-3; D gene uncertain. The V gene lost 3 bases and the J gene lost 0 bases, with 10 bases spanning the gap. The CDR3 consists of 15 residues. In germline, CDR1 is ENHRY, CDR2 SYGVKD. CDR3 DNA: TGTGCCATCAGTGACTTCGACCGTAGCACAGATACGCAGTATTTT. Protein sequence: CAISDFDRSTDTQYF.

V and J are TRBV5-1 and TRBJ1-2; TRBD1 is a possible D gene (5 bases). Trimming cost V 0 bases and J 4 bases, with 13 bases left between them. This CDR3 has 15 residues. Germline CDR1 and CDR2: SGHRS and YFSETQ. CDR3 amino acids: CASSLDPLGTYGYTF. The CDR3, as DNA: TGCGCCAGCAGCTTGGATCCCTTAGGGACCTATGGCTACACCTTC.

This clonotype came up many times. The rearrangement links TRBV20-1 to TRBJ1-1; D call uncertain. The germline V gene encodes CDR1 DFQATT and CDR2 SNEGSKA (reference sequence). V was shortened by 4 bases and J by 2 bases, with 14 bases between the two germline ends. CDR3 length equals 14 residues. The CDR3 region is CSATSIQSNTEAFF. CDR3 DNA: TGCAGTGCTACCTCAATCCAGAGTAACACTGAAGCTTTCTTT.

The rearrangement links TRBV29-1 to TRBJ1-2, with D hard to call. Germline V gene lookup returns CDR1 SQVTM and CDR2 ANQGSEA. Trimming stripped 4 bases from V and 4 bases from J, with 7 bases between. CDR3 length: 11 amino acids. In nucleotides, the CDR3 is TGCAGCGTTGTGTCCCTCTATGGCTACACCTTC. Translation gives CSVVSLYGYTF.

This sequence joins TRBV25-1 and TRBJ1-1, with D perhaps matching TRBD1 (6 bases). Germline CDR1 is MGHDK and CDR2 is SYGVNS. This CDR3 comprises 16 residues. The germline V and J ends were trimmed by 1 base and 3 bases, with 15 bases remaining between them. The CDR3 loop is CASSESRQAGDTEAFF. The CDR3 nucleotides are TGTGCCAGCAGTGAATCTCGACAGGCGGGGGACACTGAAGCTTTCTTT.

The J gene is TRBJ2-1, the V gene TRBV2, with D perhaps being TRBD1 or TRBD2 (5 bases each). CDR3 length: 13 amino acids. The germline V gene encodes CDR1 SNHLY and CDR2 FYNNEI. Deletions cut 3 bases from V and 7 bases from J, with 10 bases between. The CDR3 bases are TGTGCCAGCAGTGAGCTCAGGGAGAATGAGCAGTTCTTC. It yields the protein CASSELRENEQFF.

Many counts were recorded for this clonotype. This chain links TRBV12-3 or TRBV12-4 with TRBJ2-5, with a weak D call TRBD2 (5 bases). The V end was cut by 3 bases, the J end by 5 bases, with 13 bases between. CDR3 length: 14 residues. CDR3 residues: CASSFGGSGETQYF. Written as DNA, the CDR3 is TGTGCCAGCAGTTTCGGTGGGAGCGGCGAGACCCAGTACTTC.

This sequence joins TRBV29-1 and TRBJ1-2; D is perhaps TRBD1 (5 bases). CDR3 length: 11 amino acids. V was cut by 3 bases and J by 7 bases, with 9 bases left in between. Per germline, CDR1 SQVTM and CDR2 ANQGSEA. CDR3: CSVDRRGGYTF. CDR3 in DNA: TGCAGCGTTGACCGGAGGGGTGGCTACACCTTC.